Following are 20 T cell receptor beta chains from one sample sequenced in a study of prognosis after radiotherapy for stage I lung cancer. Genomic DNA was subjected to two-round multiplex PCR for amplification of TCR beta CDR3. The first round of PCR was done with primers that matched each TRBV and TRBJ gene. TCRdb passed the multiplex PCR reads through MiXCR, listing each CDR3 protein once. The sample holds tens of thousands of distinct CDR3 sequences; roughly 41% are singletons and the top ten take less than 40%. Sample: PBMCs, taken before or after stereotactic body radiation therapy (not recorded which). Receptors originate from a donor of 50 years or more with non-small cell lung cancer.

A single count supports this clonotype. The chain employs TRBV18 and TRBJ2-7; the D gene could be TRBD1 or TRBD2 (7 bases each). The CDR3 loop spans 19 amino acids. Trimming cost V 5 bases and J 3 bases, with 29 bases left between them. The germline V gene encodes CDR1 KGHSH and CDR2 LQKENI. This chain's CDR3 is CASSDLPGQRGTGLYEQYF. The CDR3 DNA sequence: TGTGCCAGCTCAGATCTTCCGGGACAGCGGGGAACGGGTCTCTACGAGCAGTACTTC.

This clonotype was detected many times. The chain employs TRBV3-1 and TRBJ1-2; D not certain. Trimming cost V 6 bases and J 4 bases, with 9 bases left between them. The CDR3 is made up of 12 amino acids. CDR1 and CDR2 from the germline V gene are LGHDT and YNNKEL (reference sequence). The CDR3: CASRDTIYGYTF. In nucleotides, the CDR3 is TGTGCCAGCAGAGACACGATCTATGGCTACACCTTC.

About this clonotype: This may come from a read error, since a much larger clone is one base off. V is TRBV19 and J is TRBJ2-4, with no clear D. Germline V gene data show CDR1 as LNHDA and CDR2 as SQIVND (reference sequence). The CDR3 spans 15 residues. As DNA, the CDR3 is TGTGCCACTAGTATAGAAGCGAGAGGAAAAAACATTCAGTACTTC. Protein sequence: CATSIEARGKNIQYF.

This clonotype was detected many times. The CDR3 DNA reads TGTGCCAGCAGCCGGTCGGGGATCGCAACTAATGAAAAACTGTTTTTT. Translation: CASSRSGIATNEKLFF. The V call is TRBV6-2 or TRBV6-3, the J call TRBJ1-4; D unresolved. V was pared by 6 bases and J by 0 bases, with 14 bases between. This CDR3 comprises 16 residues. Germline lookup yields CDR1 MNHEY and CDR2 SVGEGT.

This clonotype was seen at least ten times. The V gene is TRBV20-1, the J gene TRBJ1-1, with 7 positions matching TRBD1. This CDR3 contains 14 residues. V gave up 8 bases and J gave up 0 bases; unmatched junction bases: 9. CDR1 and CDR2 from the germline V gene are DFQATT and SNEGSKA (reference sequence). The CDR3 here is CSQSVQGMNTEAFF. The CDR3 bases are TGCAGTCAGAGTGTACAGGGGATGAACACTGAAGCTTTCTTT.

In this sample, this clonotype turned up many times. The chain uses TRBV4-3 and TRBJ1-2; D unclear. Germline V gene sequence: CDR1 LGHNA, CDR2 YSLEER. With 1 base removed from V and 8 bases from J, the gap between germline ends came to 8 bases. The CDR3 has 12 residues. CDR3 amino acids: CASSQGRWGYTF. The CDR3 DNA is TGCGCCAGCAGCCAAGGACGTTGGGGCTACACCTTC.

This clonotype was detected only once. This sequence is one base from a far larger clone and is likely a read error. The genes are TRBV6-2 or TRBV6-3 and TRBJ2-3, with a tentative D call TRBD2 (6 bases). This CDR3 comprises 15 residues. Germline V gives CDR1 MNHEY, CDR2 SVGEGT. This CDR3 is CVSSRTTDSTDTQYF. In DNA, the CDR3 is TGTGTCAGCAGTCGGACTACCGATAGCACAGATACGCAGTATTTT.

This clonotype was observed at least ten times. CDR3 sequence (DNA): TGTGCCTGGCGAAGCTACAATGAGCAGTTCTTC. Amino acids: CAWRSYNEQFF. The chain has TRBV30 and TRBJ2-1; no firm D call. V was trimmed by 5 bases and J by 3 bases, leaving 5 bases between them. Germline CDR1 reads GTSNPN; CDR2 reads SVGIG (reference sequence). CDR3 length equals 11 residues.

This clonotype has more than one count but fewer than ten. It differs at one base from a far larger clone, so likely a read error. The chain is built from TRBV6-8 and TRBJ2-3; D is unresolved. With 2 bases removed from V and 0 bases from J, the gap between germline ends came to 24 bases. Germline-derived CDR1 and CDR2 are MNHGY and SAAAGT. The CDR3 has 20 residues. In nucleotides, the CDR3 is TGTGCCAGCAGTTACCTGGGTTGGGGAACAGTGGGCGAGAGCACAGATACGCAGTATTTT. As protein: CASSYLGWGTVGESTDTQYF.

The V and J genes are TRBV18 and TRBJ1-2; possibly TRBD1 for D (5 bases). This CDR3 region has 14 residues. Germline-derived CDR1 and CDR2 are KGHSH and LQKENI. V lost 0 bases, J lost 8 bases, and 13 bases lay in between. In DNA, the CDR3 is TGTGCCAGCTCACCACCAGGGGCCGAGCAGGGCTACACCTTC. Translated, it gives CASSPPGAEQGYTF.

CDR3 sequence (DNA): TGTGCCAGCAGTTATATTTGGGGCTGGACAGCGAACACCGGGGAGCTGTTTTTT. Residues: CASSYIWGWTANTGELFF. This chain joins TRBV28 and TRBJ2-2; the D gene is possibly TRBD1 (6 bases). V shed 4 bases and J shed 0 bases, with 18 bases lying between them. CDR3 length: 18 residues. CDR1 and CDR2 (germline): MDHEN, SYDVKM.

The chain combines TRBV27 with TRBJ2-7; 8 nucleotides agree with TRBD1. Per the germline V gene, CDR1 is MNHEY and CDR2 is SMNVEV (reference sequence). V dropped 1 base and J dropped 5; count of bases not matched to a gene: 7. CDR3 length equals 15 residues. Here the CDR3 DNA reads TGTGCCAGCAGTTTATTAGGGACAGGATTGGACGAGCAGTACTTC. It codes for CASSLLGTGLDEQYF.

Comments on this clonotype: Given a much more abundant clone one base away, this may be a read error. The rearrangement joins TRBV5-5 to TRBJ2-5, with 8 positions matching TRBD1. Germline values: CDR1 SGHKS, CDR2 YYEKEE (reference sequence). CDR3 length: 14 residues. The CDR3 nucleotides are TGTGCCAGCAGCTTGGGACAGGGGTGGGAGAACCAGTACTTC. Its translation: CASSLGQGWENQYF. The full variable domain, rest sourced from reference TRBV5-5 and TRBJ2-5, is DAGVTQSPTHLIKTRGQQVTLRCSPISGHKSVSWYQQVLGQGPQFIFQYYEKEERGRGNFPDRFSARQFPNYSSELNVNALLLGDSALYLCASSLGQGWENQYFGPGTRLLVL.

The rearrangement links TRBV28 to TRBJ2-1; D remains ambiguous. CDR3 length: 17 amino acids. V was trimmed by 6 bases and J by 0 bases, leaving 18 bases between them. Germline assignment: CDR1 MDHEN and CDR2 SYDVKM. The CDR3 here is CASSPGWVESSYNEQFF. CDR3 bases: TGTGCCAGCAGCCCCGGATGGGTAGAAAGCTCCTACAATGAGCAGTTCTTC.

This clonotype was detected many times. This chain's CDR3 is CSATGQVDNEQFF. CDR3 DNA: TGCAGTGCCACCGGACAGGTGGACAATGAGCAGTTCTTC. J is TRBJ2-1 and V is TRBV20-1; 7 bases are a match to TRBD1. The J segment lost 5 bases and the V segment lost 6 bases, leaving 7 bases of the junction unmatched. Germline CDR1 DFQATT, CDR2 SNEGSKA (reference sequence). There are 13 residues in the CDR3.

The table lists this clonotype with many counts. The chain uses TRBV6-5 and TRBJ2-7; a weak D match, TRBD1 (5 bases). Between the trimmed V and J ends, which lost 2 bases and 5 bases, there was a span of 13 bases. The CDR3 has 14 amino acids. CDR1 is MNHEY and CDR2 is SVGAGI in the germline V gene. CDR3 nucleotides: TGTGCCAGCAGTTACGGCGGCAGGGCTCACGAGCAGTACTTC. Its translation is CASSYGGRAHEQYF.

Regarding this clonotype: Its ends do not fully match the called genes, so a read error is possible. The chain links TRBV6-1 to TRBJ2-2, with D perhaps matching TRBD1 or TRBD2 (5 bases each). Germline loops: CDR1 MNHNS, CDR2 SASEGT. This CDR3 is 14 amino acids long. CDR3 region: CASSRDRNTVELFF. The CDR3 nucleotides are TGTGCCAGCAGTCGGGACCGCAACACCGTGGAGCTGTTTTTT.

This clonotype was seen once. The J gene is TRBJ1-2, the V gene TRBV14; no definite D call. CDR1 SGHDN and CDR2 FVKESK come from the germline V gene. The CDR3 has 14 amino acids. V shed 4 bases and J shed 3 bases, with 12 bases lying between them. CDR3 loop: CASSPGVEHYGYTF. The CDR3, as DNA: TGTGCCAGCAGCCCAGGCGTTGAGCACTATGGCTACACCTTC.

The chain has TRBV6-2 or TRBV6-3 and TRBJ1-5, with no clear D. Germline loops: CDR1 MNHEY, CDR2 SVGEGT. Trimming cost V 3 bases and J 0 bases, with 12 bases left between them. CDR3 size: 16 residues. CDR3: CASSYFPSYSNQPQHF. CDR3 nucleotides: TGTGCCAGCAGTTATTTTCCGAGTTATAGCAATCAGCCCCAGCATTTT.

This clonotype was recorded many times. The genes are TRBV19 and TRBJ1-6; TRBD1 matches 7 bases. CDR1 and CDR2 from the germline V gene are LNHDA and SQIVND (reference sequence). The V and J ends lost 2 bases and 5 bases, in that order; junction bases with no gene match: 21. The CDR3 loop spans 21 amino acids. CDR3 protein: CASSIRWFRGLTLLHNSPLHF. CDR3 DNA: TGTGCCAGTAGTATAAGATGGTTTAGGGGGCTCACACTCCTTCATAATTCACCCCTCCACTTT.